There are many counts of the clone carrying this T cell receptor beta chain. Antigen: not known. This entry comes from a study of shared clonotypes between healthy human individuals. Donors, without exception, were Caucasian adults residing in Nashville, Tennessee. Overall study results and limits: Limited genetic and exposure-history diversity came from having few donors.

The length of the CDR3 is 15 residues. V gave up 6 bases and J gave up 3 bases; unmatched junction bases: 7. Germline V gene data show CDR1 as SNHLY and CDR2 as FYNNEI. In the original processing: Filtering differed for immunoSEQ, which gave only junction sequences without quality scores. Sequencing was performed with immunoSEQ multiplex PCR; in TCRdb, only in-frame clones are kept and a portion is missing. V and J calls plus clone size are reproduced from that table; the DNA served to infer D and trimming. The sample holds approximately 500,000 clones, roughly 85% seen once. The J gene is TRBJ2-1, the V gene TRBV2, with TRBD2 matching 8 bases. The sequence came from a woman between 40 and 55 years old in good health. Some clones in this sample may be carry-over from other donors' samples. Sequenced input: PBMCs. CDR3 loop: CASSDRSGGYNEQFF. In DNA form, the CDR3 reads TGTGCCAGCAGCGACAGGAGCGGGGGCTACAATGAGCAGTTCTTC.